The rows below give T cell receptor beta chains drawn from one sample of a study of T cell changes during pregnancy in multiple sclerosis. Sequencing used immunoSEQ multiplex PCR; TCRdb keeps in-frame clones, though not all of them. The sample yields 38,000 or so clones, roughly 90% seen once. Here the sequenced sample was CD8+ T cells from peripheral blood mononuclear cells, taken in the first trimester of pregnancy. These receptors originate from a female donor with multiple sclerosis, enrolled in a pregnancy study. CDR3s include the opening cysteine and the closing phenylalanine or tryptophan. The order of the fields is V gene, J gene, D gene, clone size, CDR3 protein, CDR3 DNA. The D gene is left open where the match is weak. Part of the rows lack a size; the others show once, few, many or a class for expanded clones.

TRBV4-1,TRBJ1-2,NA,few,CASSQGFLSGLGYTF,TGCGCCAGCAGCCAAGGATTCCTTTCAGGGCTAGGCTACACCTTC
TRBV5-5,TRBJ1-1,NA,NA,CASSLTGNTEAFF,TGTGCCAGCAGCTTGACGGGAAACACTGAAGCTTTCTTT
TRBV19,TRBJ1-6,TRBD1,NA,CASTPSPGQGFSPLHF,TGTGCCAGTACCCCTAGCCCGGGACAGGGGTTTTCACCCCTCCACTTT
TRBV19,TRBJ1-1,TRBD1,NA,CASSPGTGNTEAFF,TGTGCCAGTAGTCCCGGGACAGGGAACACTGAAGCTTTCTTT
TRBV6-5,TRBJ1-2,TRBD1,NA,CASSRTGGYYGYTF,TGTGCCAGCAGTCGGACAGGGGGCTACTATGGCTACACCTTC
TRBV6-1,TRBJ1-2,NA,NA,CASSEVEMSQAYGYTF,TGTGCCAGCAGTGAAGTGGAAATGAGTCAGGCTTATGGCTACACCTTC
TRBV19,TRBJ1-1,NA,NA,CASSLTGGPNTEAFF,TGTGCCAGTAGCCTCACGGGGGGCCCGAACACTGAAGCTTTCTTT
TRBV15,TRBJ1-5,NA,NA,CATSRASNQPQHF,TGTGCCACCAGCAGAGCGTCCAATCAGCCCCAGCATTTT
TRBV13,TRBJ2-3,NA,NA,CASSLSTDTQYF,TGTGCCAGCAGCCTTAGCACAGATACGCAGTATTTT
TRBV6-5,TRBJ1-3,NA,NA,CASSYSGDGNTIYF,TGTGCCAGCAGTTACTCAGGGGATGGAAACACCATATATTTT
TRBV2,TRBJ1-5,NA,NA,CASTTEAAANQPQHF,TGTGCCAGCACCACTGAAGCGGCTGCGAATCAGCCCCAGCATTTT
TRBV7-3,TRBJ2-1,TRBD2,NA,CASSALAGAYNEQFF,TGTGCCAGCAGCGCACTAGCGGGGGCATACAATGAGCAGTTCTTC
TRBV6-6,TRBJ2-1,NA,NA,CASSYGTHYNEQFF,TGTGCCAGCAGCTACGGGACTCACTACAATGAGCAGTTCTTC
TRBV5-6,TRBJ2-2,NA,NA,CASSFQGWELFF,TGTGCCAGCAGCTTTCAGGGTTGGGAGCTGTTTTTT
TRBV5-4,TRBJ1-1,TRBD1,NA,CASSSHRGPTEAFF,TGTGCCAGCAGCTCCCACAGGGGCCCCACTGAAGCTTTCTTT
TRBV7-9,TRBJ2-3,TRBD2,NA,CASSPSGGSASTDTQYF,TGTGCCAGCAGCCCTAGCGGGGGTTCGGCTAGCACAGATACGCAGTATTTT
TRBV7-6,TRBJ2-7,TRBD1,NA,CASSSPGQPYEQYF,TGTGCCAGCAGCTCCCCGGGACAGCCATACGAGCAGTACTTC
TRBV23-1,TRBJ1-5,NA,NA,CASSHRAWGNQPQHF,TGCGCCAGCAGCCACAGAGCTTGGGGCAATCAGCCCCAGCATTTT
TRBV15,TRBJ1-4,TRBD1,NA,CATSNDRTGGEKLFF,TGTGCCACCAGCAACGACCGGACAGGGGGTGAAAAACTGTTTTTT
TRBV15,TRBJ2-1,TRBD2,NA,CATSRESGGPGGGEQFF,TGTGCCACCAGCAGAGAAAGCGGGGGCCCGGGGGGCGGTGAGCAGTTCTTC
TRBV19,TRBJ1-2,NA,NA,CASTTGAAGYTF,TGTGCCAGTACCACAGGTGCGGCTGGCTACACCTTC
TRBV13,TRBJ1-2,TRBD1,NA,CASSSTGGWGYTF,TGTGCCAGCAGCTCCACAGGGGGATGGGGCTACACCTTC
TRBV6-1,TRBJ2-7,NA,NA,CASSEAPDYDGYEQYF,TGTGCCAGCAGTGAAGCTCCAGATTATGATGGCTACGAGCAGTACTTC
TRBV6-6,TRBJ1-2,TRBD1,NA,CASSNQGVGYGYTF,TGTGCCAGCAGTAACCAGGGGGTCGGGTATGGCTACACCTTC
TRBV7-6,TRBJ1-2,TRBD1,NA,CASSPLRGQGAYGYTF,TGTGCCAGCAGCCCCCTCCGCGGACAGGGGGCGTATGGCTACACCTTC
TRBV12-5,TRBJ1-1,NA,NA,CASGLVGVEAFF,TGTGCTAGTGGTTTGGTTGGAGTTGAAGCTTTCTTT
TRBV4-1,TRBJ2-7,TRBD2,NA,CASSPGLFYEQYF,TGCGCCAGCAGCCCGGGACTATTTTACGAGCAGTACTTC
TRBV27,TRBJ2-1,NA,NA,CASSLVGSSYNEQFF,TGTGCCAGCAGTTTAGTGGGCAGCTCCTACAATGAGCAGTTCTTC
TRBV7-2,TRBJ1-6,TRBD1,NA,CASSPGQGPSPLHF,TGTGCCAGCAGCCCTGGACAGGGCCCGTCGCCCCTCCACTTT
TRBV2,TRBJ2-3,TRBD2,NA,CASRGRGGTDTQYF,TGTGCCAGCAGGGGCCGGGGGGGCACAGATACGCAGTATTTT
TRBV4-2,TRBJ2-7,TRBD1,NA,CASSQGQGAYEQYF,TGTGCCAGCAGCCAAGGACAGGGGGCCTACGAGCAGTACTTC
TRBV6-1,TRBJ1-2,TRBD1,NA,CASSEFSRTGEIGYTF,TGTGCCAGCAGTGAGTTCTCGCGAACAGGGGAGATCGGCTACACCTTC
TRBV7-9,TRBJ2-7,NA,once,CASSTRVYEQYF,TGTGCCAGCAGCACTAGGGTTTACGAGCAGTACTTC
TRBV4-1,TRBJ2-7,NA,NA,CASSQERQSAYEQYF,TGCGCCAGCAGCCAAGAGAGGCAGTCCGCCTACGAGCAGTACTTC
TRBV6-5,TRBJ2-7,NA,NA,CASSPIPGGEQYF,TGTGCCAGCAGTCCCATCCCCGGGGGCGAGCAGTACTTC
TRBV2,TRBJ2-7,NA,NA,CASSETWWEQYF,TGTGCCAGCAGTGAAACTTGGTGGGAGCAGTACTTC
TRBV9,TRBJ1-3,TRBD1,NA,CASSVMPSLTGTGNTIYF,TGTGCCAGCAGCGTAATGCCATCCTTGACAGGGACAGGAAACACCATATATTTT
TRBV14,TRBJ1-1,NA,NA,CASSRITGMNTEAFF,TGTGCCAGCAGCCGAATTACAGGGATGAACACTGAAGCTTTCTTT
TRBV29-1,TRBJ1-1,NA,NA,CNRDRVNTEAFF,TGCAACCGGGATCGGGTGAACACTGAAGCTTTCTTT
TRBV15,TRBJ1-4,TRBD1,NA,CATSQQGARESEKLFF,TGTGCCACCAGCCAACAGGGGGCGAGGGAATCTGAAAAACTGTTTTTT
TRBV13,TRBJ2-7,TRBD1,NA,CASSSGTGASYEQYF,TGTGCCAGCAGCTCGGGGACAGGGGCATCCTACGAGCAGTACTTC
TRBV13,TRBJ2-1,TRBD2,NA,CASSLDSGGAYEQFF,TGTGCCAGCAGCTTAGATAGCGGGGGGGCCTATGAGCAGTTCTTC